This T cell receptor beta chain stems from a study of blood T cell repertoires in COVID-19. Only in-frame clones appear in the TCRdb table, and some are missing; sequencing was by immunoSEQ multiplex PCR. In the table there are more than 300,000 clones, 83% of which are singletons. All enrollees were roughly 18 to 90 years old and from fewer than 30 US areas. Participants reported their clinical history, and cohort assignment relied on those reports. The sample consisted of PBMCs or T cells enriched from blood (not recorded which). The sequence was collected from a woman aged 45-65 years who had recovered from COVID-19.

The CDR3 region has the DNA TGTGCCAGCAGCTTGCGGGGGGGAATCGTTAGGGAGACCCAGTACTTC. This gives the protein CASSLRGGIVRETQYF. The genes are TRBV7-2 and TRBJ2-5, with 9 bases matching TRBD2. Germline CDR1 SGHTA, CDR2 FQGNSA. The junction had 10 bases not matched to a gene; V was cut back by 3 bases and J by 5 bases. The length of the CDR3 is 16 residues.